Shown below are 24 T cell receptor beta chains from a single sample sequenced in a study of TIL therapy for anti-PD-1-resistant metastatic lung cancer. As for time point: pre-treatment sample, taken before nivolumab and TIL therapy. The immunoSEQ assay was v3. The protocol was immunoSEQ multiplex PCR, while the TCRdb copy is restricted to in-frame clones and leaves out a portion. This repertoire shows tens of thousands of clones, 79% found once; its top ten account for more than 12%. The starting material was blood, obtained at baseline. The receptors originated from a man aged 65 to 85 with non-small cell lung cancer.

This chain links TRBV27 with TRBJ1-2; TRBD1 matches 9 bases. Germline V gene sequence: CDR1 MNHEY, CDR2 SMNVEV (reference sequence). The CDR3 is made up of 20 amino acids. The ends lost 0 bases at V and 3 bases at J; junction bases unmatched: 17. The CDR3 DNA follows: TGTGCCAGCAGTTTATCCATCCATACCGGGACAGGGAAGAGGGACTATGGCTACACCTTC. This translates into CASSLSIHTGTGKRDYGYTF.

V and J are TRBV30 and TRBJ1-1; maybe TRBD1 (5 bases). This CDR3 comprises 13 residues. Germline loops: CDR1 GTSNPN, CDR2 SVGIG (reference sequence). V was cut by 5 bases and J by 1 base, with 11 bases left in between. In nucleotides, the CDR3 is TGTGCCTGGGAATTCACAGGGAACACTGAAGCTTTCTTT. Residues: CAWEFTGNTEAFF.

CDR3 sequence reads: CASGPQIDEQFF. In DNA, the CDR3 is TGTGCCAGCGGACCTCAGATCGATGAGCAGTTCTTC. V is TRBV7-2 and J is TRBJ2-1; D gene ambiguous. CDR1 and CDR2 (germline): SGHTA, FQGNSA. V was clipped by 8 bases and J by 8 bases, with 13 bases between them. The CDR3 runs to 12 residues.

The chain is built from TRBV18 and TRBJ2-7, with D perhaps assigned TRBD1 or TRBD2 (5 bases each). V lost 4 bases to trimming and J lost 6 bases, with 16 bases between them. The CDR3 runs to 14 residues. Germline V gene sequence: CDR1 KGHSH, CDR2 LQKENI. The CDR3 region has the DNA TGTGCCAGCTCACAAGGGACCGTCCAGGTCGAGCAGTACTTC. This gives the protein CASSQGTVQVEQYF.

Only one count was recorded for this clone. This sequence joins TRBV28 and TRBJ1-5, with D perhaps TRBD1 (6 bases). Germline lookup yields CDR1 MDHEN and CDR2 SYDVKM. The CDR3 loop spans 15 amino acids. V was clipped by 5 bases and J by 4 bases, with 15 bases between them. The CDR3 DNA is TGTGCCAGCAGTCCGGGGGGGGCAAGAAATCAGCCCCAGCATTTT. Its translation is CASSPGGARNQPQHF.

This clone has just a few counts. The V and J genes are TRBV2 and TRBJ1-6; perhaps TRBD1 as D (5 bases). The germline gives CDR1 SNHLY, CDR2 FYNNEI. The CDR3 loop spans 13 amino acids. V was clipped by 8 bases and J by 10 bases, with 15 bases between them. The CDR3 is CASGDWERSPLHF. In DNA, the CDR3 is TGTGCCAGCGGGGACTGGGAAAGGTCACCCCTCCACTTT. Looking up the rest from reference TRBV2 and TRBJ1-6 gives the full variable domain: EPEVTQTPSHQVTQMGQEVILRCVPISNHLYFYWYRQILGQKVEFLVSFYNNEISEKSEIFDDQFSVERPDGSNFTLKIRSTKLEDSAMYFCASGDWERSPLHFGNGTRLTVT.

The rearrangement uses TRBV19 and TRBJ2-1; D is unclear. Germline lookup yields CDR1 LNHDA and CDR2 SQIVND (reference sequence). V lost 3 bases and J lost 1, with 10 bases in between. The CDR3 is 15 amino acids. The CDR3 here is CASSIVRSSYNEQFF. In DNA form, the CDR3 reads TGTGCCAGTAGTATTGTCAGGTCGTCCTACAATGAGCAGTTCTTC.

This clone was seen a handful of times. The rearrangement uses TRBV7-9 and TRBJ2-7; weak D call: TRBD2 (6 bases). Germline CDR1 SEHNR, CDR2 FQNEAQ (reference sequence). CDR3 length equals 13 residues. Trimming took off 5 bases at V and 1 base at J, with 9 bases between the two ends. The CDR3, as DNA: TGTGCCAGCAGCCCCCGGGGGTCCTACGAGCAGTACTTC. Translated: CASSPRGSYEQYF. The entire variable domain, with the rest obtained from reference TRBV7-9 and TRBJ2-7, is as follows: DTGVSQNPRHKITKRGQNVTFRCDPISEHNRLYWYRQTLGQGPEFLTYFQNEAQLEKSRLLSDRFSAERPKGSFSTLEIQRTEQGDSAMYLCASSPRGSYEQYFGPGTRLTVT.

The chain carries TRBV15 and TRBJ2-7; D uncertain. Deletions cut 4 bases from V and 4 bases from J, with 14 bases between. The CDR3 extends over 14 amino acids. Per the germline V gene, CDR1 is LNHNV and CDR2 is YYDKDF (reference sequence). CDR3 bases: TGTGCCACCAGCATGGGCAGGCGTACATACGAGCAGTACTTC. Amino acids: CATSMGRRTYEQYF.

The chain is built from TRBV7-8 and TRBJ2-7; D remains unclear. V lost 1 base to trimming and J lost 1 base, with 8 bases between them. CDR1 and CDR2 from the germline V gene are SGHVS and FQNEAQ. This CDR3 spans 14 amino acids. The DNA for the CDR3 is TGTGCCAGCAGCTTAGACATGGGTTCCTACGAGCAGTACTTC. It yields the protein CASSLDMGSYEQYF.

The chain is built from TRBV4-3 and TRBJ1-1; D is perhaps TRBD1 (6 bases). This CDR3 is built from 17 residues. The ends were cut back, 1 base at V and 1 base at J, with 16 bases in the middle. Germline CDR1 LGHNA, CDR2 YSLEER. The CDR3 reads CASSQGTGGGRNTEAFF. Here the CDR3 DNA reads TGCGCCAGCAGCCAAGGGACTGGGGGGGGCCGGAACACTGAAGCTTTCTTT.

This rearrangement joins TRBV9 to TRBJ2-7; D not certain. CDR3 size: 15 residues. Looked up from germline, CDR1 is SGDLS and CDR2 is YYNGEE. V dropped 7 bases and J dropped 0 bases, with 17 bases sitting between them. The CDR3 sequence: CASYGDHCLSYEQYF. The CDR3 DNA reads TGTGCCAGCTACGGAGATCATTGCCTCTCCTACGAGCAGTACTTC. Supplemented by reference TRBV9 and TRBJ2-7, the full variable domain reads DSGVTQTPKHLITATGQRVTLRCSPRSGDLSVYWYQQSLDQGLQFLIQYYNGEERAKGNILERFSAQQFPDLHSELNLSSLELGDSALYFCASYGDHCLSYEQYFGPGTRLTVT.

This clone was seen a handful of times. J is TRBJ2-4 and V is TRBV6-1; D gene uncertain. Germline CDR1 MNHNS, CDR2 SASEGT. V was cut by 7 bases and J by 5 bases, with 6 bases left in between. The CDR3 runs 11 residues. The chain's CDR3 is CASKVENIQYF. The CDR3 DNA follows: TGTGCCAGCAAAGTGGAAAACATTCAGTACTTC.

The chain uses TRBV14 and TRBJ2-3, with TRBD2 matching 12 bases. V shed 0 bases and J 6 bases; nucleotides not matched to a gene: 7. This CDR3 has 17 residues. CDR1 is SGHDN, CDR2 FVKESK, per germline. The CDR3 region has the DNA TGTGCCAGCAGCCAAGAAGGACTAGCGGGGCTCCGCGATACGCAGTATTTT. Its protein is CASSQEGLAGLRDTQYF.

The rearrangement links TRBV5-4 to TRBJ1-2; TRBD1 might be the D (6 bases). Trimming removed 4 bases at V and 3 bases at J, with 10 bases between. This CDR3 has 13 residues. The germline V gene encodes CDR1 SGHNT and CDR2 YYREEE (reference sequence). The chain's CDR3 is CASSQRGDYGYTF. The CDR3 DNA sequence: TGTGCCAGCAGCCAGAGGGGGGACTATGGCTACACCTTC.

In its sample, this clone was seen once. This chain links TRBV27 with TRBJ1-1; D gene uncertain. V gave up 5 bases and J gave up 3 bases, with 16 bases separating them. CDR1 is MNHEY, CDR2 SMNVEV, per germline (reference sequence). This CDR3 spans 15 amino acids. The CDR3: CASSTRTGRDTEAFF. The CDR3 DNA sequence: TGTGCCAGCAGTACTCGGACGGGGAGGGACACTGAAGCTTTCTTT.

The chain has TRBV7-3 and TRBJ2-3; 7 nucleotides agree with TRBD2. Germline V gene lookup returns CDR1 SGHTA and CDR2 FQGTGA. Losses at the gene ends were 4 bases for V and 4 bases for J; bases not matched to a gene: 8. This CDR3 is 15 amino acids long. CDR3 nucleotide sequence: TGTGCCAGCAGCTCCGAATGGGGAGGGCCAGATACGCAGTATTTT. Protein sequence: CASSSEWGGPDTQYF.

The chain recombines TRBV7-2 with TRBJ2-3, with D unclear. The CDR3 runs to 12 residues. Trimming took 5 bases from V and 6 from J, leaving 9 bases between them. Germline CDR1 and CDR2: SGHTA and FQGNSA. For the CDR3, the DNA is TGTGCCAGCAGCCATTTCGTGGATACGCAGTATTTT. Translated: CASSHFVDTQYF.

This clone appeared a few times. The chain joins TRBV30 to TRBJ1-5; D possibly corresponds to TRBD1 (6 bases). In germline, CDR1 is GTSNPN, CDR2 SVGIG (reference sequence). This CDR3 is 14 amino acids long. V was pared by 6 bases and J by 0 bases, with 12 bases between. The CDR3 bases are TGTGCCTGTTCCGGACAGAATAGCAATCAGCCCCAGCATTTT. Protein product: CACSGQNSNQPQHF. Using reference TRBV30 and TRBJ1-5 for the parts outside the CDR3, the full variable domain is SQTIHQWPATLVQPVGSPLSLECTVEGTSNPNLYWYRQAAGRGLQLLFYSVGIGQISSEVPQNLSASRPQDRQFILSSKKLLLSDSGFYLCACSGQNSNQPQHFGDGTRLSIL.

V is TRBV2 and J is TRBJ1-5, with unresolved D. The CDR3 covers 10 residues. Germline loops: CDR1 SNHLY, CDR2 FYNNEI. V gave up 8 bases and J gave up 16 bases, with 15 bases separating them. CDR3 coding DNA: TGTGCCAGCGCCGTACGCTTTATTCATTTT. Translating it yields CASAVRFIHF. The whole variable domain, filled in from reference TRBV2 and TRBJ1-5, reads EPEVTQTPSHQVTQMGQEVILRCVPISNHLYFYWYRQILGQKVEFLVSFYNNEISEKSEIFDDQFSVERPDGSNFTLKIRSTKLEDSAMYFCASAVRFIHFGDGTRLSIL.

This chain uses TRBV5-1 with TRBJ2-2; 13 bases are a match to TRBD2. The CDR3 runs to 16 residues. V trimming: 4 bases; J trimming: 4 bases; junction bases outside the gene matches: 4. Germline V gives CDR1 SGHRS, CDR2 YFSETQ. CDR3 amino acids: CASSLGLAGVTGELFF. In DNA, the CDR3 is TGCGCCAGCAGCCTAGGACTAGCGGGAGTCACCGGGGAGCTGTTTTTT.

The chain uses TRBV19 and TRBJ2-7, with D perhaps TRBD2 (5 bases). The CDR3 is 14 amino acids. Trimming took off 4 bases at V and 3 bases at J, with 13 bases between the two ends. Germline V gene sequence: CDR1 LNHDA, CDR2 SQIVND (reference sequence). The CDR3 reads CASSKDSRHYEQYF. CDR3 nucleotides: TGTGCCAGTAGTAAGGACTCTAGACACTACGAGCAGTACTTC.

This sequence joins TRBV6-4 and TRBJ2-5, with D maybe TRBD2 (5 bases). The length of the CDR3 is 14 residues. Germline CDR1 is MRHNA and CDR2 is SNTAGT. The germline V and J ends were trimmed by 0 bases and 2 bases, with 7 bases remaining between them. CDR3 nucleotides: TGTGCCAGCAGTGACTCGAGAGGGCAAGAGACCCAGTACTTC. As protein: CASSDSRGQETQYF.

V is TRBV28 and J is TRBJ2-2, with D unclear. This CDR3 has 13 residues. Germline CDR1 MDHEN, CDR2 SYDVKM. Trimming took 8 bases from V and 4 from J, leaving 11 bases between them. The CDR3 sequence is CASAPRGTGELFF. The CDR3 DNA reads as TGTGCCAGCGCCCCTCGCGGCACCGGGGAGCTGTTTTTT. Drawing the rest from reference TRBV28 and TRBJ2-2, the complete variable domain is DVKVTQSSRYLVKRTGEKVFLECVQDMDHENMFWYRQDPGLGLRLIYFSYDVKMKEKGDIPEGYSVSREKKERFSLILESASTNQTSMYLCASAPRGTGELFFGEGSRLTVL.